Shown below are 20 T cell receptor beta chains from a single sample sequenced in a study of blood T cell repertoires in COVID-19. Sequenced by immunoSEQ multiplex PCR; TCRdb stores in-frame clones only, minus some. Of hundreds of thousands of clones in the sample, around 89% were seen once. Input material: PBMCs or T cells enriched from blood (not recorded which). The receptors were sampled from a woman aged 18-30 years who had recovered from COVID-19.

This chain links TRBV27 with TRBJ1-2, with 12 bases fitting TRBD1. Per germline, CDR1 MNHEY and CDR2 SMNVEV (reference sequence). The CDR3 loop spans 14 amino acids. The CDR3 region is CVSHTAGTGGKVTF. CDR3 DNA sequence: TGTGTCAGTCATACCGCAGGGACAGGGGGCAAGGTCACCTTC.

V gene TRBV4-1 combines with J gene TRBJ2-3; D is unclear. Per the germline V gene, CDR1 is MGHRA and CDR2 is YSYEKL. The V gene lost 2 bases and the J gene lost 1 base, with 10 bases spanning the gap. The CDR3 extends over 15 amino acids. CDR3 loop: CASSQHAQGTDTQYF. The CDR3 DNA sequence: TGCGCCAGCAGCCAACACGCGCAGGGCACAGATACGCAGTATTTT.

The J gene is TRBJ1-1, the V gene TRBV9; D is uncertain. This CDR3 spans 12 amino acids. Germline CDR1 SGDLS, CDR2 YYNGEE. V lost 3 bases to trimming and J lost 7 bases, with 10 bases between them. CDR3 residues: CASSATAGEAFF. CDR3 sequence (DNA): TGTGCCAGCAGCGCTACAGCTGGTGAAGCTTTCTTT.

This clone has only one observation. The CDR3 spells CASSPGRGETYNEQFF. The CDR3 DNA reads TGTGCCAGCAGCCCGGGGCGGGGTGAGACCTACAATGAGCAGTTCTTC. The gene calls are TRBV9 and TRBJ2-1, with D tentatively TRBD2 (6 bases). The V and J ends lost 4 bases and 2 bases respectively, with 16 bases between them. Germline V lookup: CDR1 SGDLS, CDR2 YYNGEE. This CDR3 spans 16 amino acids.

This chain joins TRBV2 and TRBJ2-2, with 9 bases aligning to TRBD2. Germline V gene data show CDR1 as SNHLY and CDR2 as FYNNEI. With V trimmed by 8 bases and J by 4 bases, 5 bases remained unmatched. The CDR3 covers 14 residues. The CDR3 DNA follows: TGTGCCAGCGGGAGACTAGCGGTCACCGGGGAGCTGTTTTTT. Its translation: CASGRLAVTGELFF.

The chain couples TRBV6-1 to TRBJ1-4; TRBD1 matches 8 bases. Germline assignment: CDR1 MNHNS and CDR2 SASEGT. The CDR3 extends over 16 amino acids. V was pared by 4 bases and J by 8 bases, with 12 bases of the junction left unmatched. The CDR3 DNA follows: TGTGCCAGCAGTGCCTGGTCCGGGACAGGAGGGGAAAAACTGTTTTTT. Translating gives CASSAWSGTGGEKLFF.

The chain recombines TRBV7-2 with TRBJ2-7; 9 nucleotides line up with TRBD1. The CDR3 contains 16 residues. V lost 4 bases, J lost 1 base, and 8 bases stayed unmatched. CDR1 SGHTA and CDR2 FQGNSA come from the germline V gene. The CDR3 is CASSYAPGQGSYEQYF. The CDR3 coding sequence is TGTGCCAGCAGCTACGCGCCGGGACAGGGTTCCTACGAGCAGTACTTC.

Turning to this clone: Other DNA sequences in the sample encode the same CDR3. The CDR3 DNA follows: TGTGCCAGCTCACCAACGGTGAACACTGAAGCTTTCTTT. Translating it yields CASSPTVNTEAFF. The rearrangement joins TRBV18 to TRBJ1-1; D is unresolved. The CDR3 loop spans 13 amino acids. V gave up 2 bases and J gave up 0 bases, with 4 bases separating them. CDR1 is KGHSH, CDR2 LQKENI, per germline.

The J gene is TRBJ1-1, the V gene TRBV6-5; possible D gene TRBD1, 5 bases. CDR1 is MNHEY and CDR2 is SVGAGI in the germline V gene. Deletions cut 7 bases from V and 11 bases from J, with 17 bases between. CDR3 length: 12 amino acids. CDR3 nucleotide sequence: TGTGCCAGCATTCTCCGTGGGGGAGGTGCTTTCTTT. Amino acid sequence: CASILRGGGAFF.

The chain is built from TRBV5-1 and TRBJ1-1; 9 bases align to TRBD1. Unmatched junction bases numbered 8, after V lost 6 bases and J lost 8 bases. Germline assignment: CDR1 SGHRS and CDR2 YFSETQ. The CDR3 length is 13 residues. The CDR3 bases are TGCGCCAGCAAATCCGGGACAGGGTCCGAAGCTTTCTTT. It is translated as CASKSGTGSEAFF.

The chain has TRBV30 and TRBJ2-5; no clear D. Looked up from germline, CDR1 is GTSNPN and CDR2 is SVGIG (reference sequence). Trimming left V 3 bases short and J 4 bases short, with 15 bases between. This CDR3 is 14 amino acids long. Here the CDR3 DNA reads TGTGCCTGGAGCACTCGAGGTGGTCCAGAGACCCAGTACTTC. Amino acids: CAWSTRGGPETQYF.

The CDR3 sequence is CASSYRAGARGNTIYF. The CDR3 coding sequence is TGTGCCAGCAGTTACCGTGCTGGGGCGCGTGGAAACACCATATATTTT. The chain is built from TRBV6-5 and TRBJ1-3; D is perhaps TRBD1 (5 bases). Looked up from germline, CDR1 is MNHEY and CDR2 is SVGAGI. The CDR3 contains 16 residues. The germline V and J ends were trimmed by 2 bases and 3 bases, with 14 bases remaining between them.

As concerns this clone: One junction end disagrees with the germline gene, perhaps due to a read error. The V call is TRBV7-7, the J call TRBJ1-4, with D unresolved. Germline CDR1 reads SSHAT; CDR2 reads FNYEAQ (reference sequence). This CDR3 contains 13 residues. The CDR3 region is CASSLGVGEKLFF. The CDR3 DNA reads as TGTGCTAGCAGCTTAGGTGTCGGGGAAAAACTGTTTTTT.

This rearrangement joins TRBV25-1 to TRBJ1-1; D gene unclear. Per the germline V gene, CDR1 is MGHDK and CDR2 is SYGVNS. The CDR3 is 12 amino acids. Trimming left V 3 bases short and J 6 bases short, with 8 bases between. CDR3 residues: CASSDRGSEAFF. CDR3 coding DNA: TGTGCCAGCAGTGACCGGGGATCTGAAGCTTTCTTT.

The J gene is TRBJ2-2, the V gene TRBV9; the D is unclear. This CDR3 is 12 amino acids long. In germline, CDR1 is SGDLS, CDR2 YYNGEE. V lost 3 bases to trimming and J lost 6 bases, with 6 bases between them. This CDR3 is CASSGSAGELFF. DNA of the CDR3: TGTGCCAGCAGCGGTTCGGCCGGGGAGCTGTTTTTT.

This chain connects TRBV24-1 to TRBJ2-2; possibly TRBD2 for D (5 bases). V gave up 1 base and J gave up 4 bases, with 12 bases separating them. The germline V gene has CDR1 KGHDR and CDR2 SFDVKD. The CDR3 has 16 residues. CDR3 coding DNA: TGTGCCACCAGTGATTTTAGCGTTCGTGGCACCGGGGAGCTGTTTTTT. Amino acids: CATSDFSVRGTGELFF.

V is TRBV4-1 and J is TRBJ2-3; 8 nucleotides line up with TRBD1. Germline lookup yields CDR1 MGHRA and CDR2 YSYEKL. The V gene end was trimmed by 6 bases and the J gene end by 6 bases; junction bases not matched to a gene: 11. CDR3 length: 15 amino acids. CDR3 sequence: CASRMTGEPGDTQYF. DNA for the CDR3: TGCGCCAGCAGGATGACAGGGGAACCCGGTGATACGCAGTATTTT.

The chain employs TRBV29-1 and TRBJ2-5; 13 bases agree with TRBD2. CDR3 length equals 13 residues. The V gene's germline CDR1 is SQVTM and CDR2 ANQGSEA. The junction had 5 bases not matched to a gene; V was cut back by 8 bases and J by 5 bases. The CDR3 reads CSTRLAGGETQYF. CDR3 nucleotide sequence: TGCAGCACGAGACTAGCGGGGGGTGAGACCCAGTACTTC.

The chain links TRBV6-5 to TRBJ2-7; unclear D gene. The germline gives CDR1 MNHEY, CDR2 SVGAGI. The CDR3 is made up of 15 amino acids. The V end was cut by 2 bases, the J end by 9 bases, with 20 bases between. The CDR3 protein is CASSYRFMGLDGQYF. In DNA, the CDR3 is TGTGCCAGCAGTTACCGATTTATGGGCCTCGACGGGCAGTACTTC.

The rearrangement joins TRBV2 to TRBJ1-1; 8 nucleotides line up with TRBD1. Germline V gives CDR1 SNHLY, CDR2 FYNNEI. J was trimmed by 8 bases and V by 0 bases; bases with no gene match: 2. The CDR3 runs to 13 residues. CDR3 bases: TGTGCCAGCAGTGAAGCGAGGACAGGGGAAGCTTTCTTT. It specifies CASSEARTGEAFF.